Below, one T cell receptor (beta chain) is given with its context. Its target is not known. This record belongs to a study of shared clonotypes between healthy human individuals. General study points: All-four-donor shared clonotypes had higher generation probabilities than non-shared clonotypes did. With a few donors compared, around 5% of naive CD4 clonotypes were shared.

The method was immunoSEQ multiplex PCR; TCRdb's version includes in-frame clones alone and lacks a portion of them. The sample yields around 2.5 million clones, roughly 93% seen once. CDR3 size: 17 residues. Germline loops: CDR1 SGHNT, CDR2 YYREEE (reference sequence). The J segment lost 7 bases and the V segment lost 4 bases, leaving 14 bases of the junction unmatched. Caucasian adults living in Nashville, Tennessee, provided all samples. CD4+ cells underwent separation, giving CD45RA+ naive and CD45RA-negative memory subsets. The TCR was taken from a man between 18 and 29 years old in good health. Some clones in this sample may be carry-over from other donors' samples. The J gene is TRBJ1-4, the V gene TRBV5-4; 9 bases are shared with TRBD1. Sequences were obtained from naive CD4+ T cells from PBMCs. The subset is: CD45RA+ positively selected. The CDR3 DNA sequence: TGTGCCAGCAGCCCCATCACCGGGACAGGGTCGGCTGAAAAACTGTTTTTT. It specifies CASSPITGTGSAEKLFF.